Listed below are T cell receptor beta chains from one sample, sequenced in a study of blood T cell repertoires in COVID-19. The protocol was immunoSEQ multiplex PCR, while the TCRdb copy is restricted to in-frame clones and leaves out a portion. The table shows more than 13,000 clones, with 81% occurring only once. The source material was peripheral blood. Receptors were obtained from a human donor in a cohort sampled during active COVID-19. Both conserved end residues are part of each CDR3. Fields, in order: J gene, V gene, CDR3 protein.

TRBJ1-2 | TRBV19 | CASSMEKTNYGYTF
TRBJ2-1 | TRBV19 | CASSIVLAGVYEQFF
TRBJ2-7 | TRBV4-3 | CASSQYESPTYEQYF
TRBJ2-7 | TRBV2 | CASLYRAGGPHEQYF
TRBJ2-3 | TRBV9 | CASSAEAFRGDTQYF
TRBJ2-1 | TRBV9 | CASSVGSGGPEGYNEQFF
TRBJ2-5 | TRBV5-1 | CASSPGLAGRVPQETQYF
TRBJ2-2 | TRBV6-5 | CASRSADSSTGELFF
TRBJ2-7 | TRBV19 | CASSTSGTISYEQYF
TRBJ1-1 | TRBV7-2 | CASSPGQRNTEAFF
TRBJ2-7 | TRBV6-5 | CASRTGAYEQYF
TRBJ1-6 | TRBV27 | CASSLRNSPLHF
TRBJ1-1 | TRBV5-1 | CASSFLSPTQGARTEAFF
TRBJ2-2 | TRBV7-2 | CASSLAGLAITGELFF
TRBJ1-1 | TRBV27 | CASSLSMVRMNTEAFF
TRBJ2-5 | TRBV6-5 | CASTRVGLQETQYF
TRBJ1-3 | TRBV30 | CAWSTGQGDTIYF
TRBJ2-1 | TRBV7-9 | CASSLALRGRDEQFF
TRBJ1-4 | TRBV3-1/TRBV3-2 | CASSRTGEGGEKLFF
TRBJ2-5 | TRBV4-3 | CASSQDVNSFPAGTQYF
TRBJ1-1 | TRBV13 | CASTLQGGHTEAFF
TRBJ2-2 | TRBV6-6 | CASKQTANTGELFF
TRBJ2-5 | TRBV7-9 | CASSLATGGFAGETQYF
TRBJ2-7 | TRBV9 | CASSVGGTGDLYEQYF
TRBJ2-7 | TRBV4-1 | CASSQEPSGSYEQYF
TRBJ2-1 | TRBV6-5 | CASSTPRGNEQFF
TRBJ2-7 | TRBV6-5 | CASSPTVLPYEQYF
TRBJ1-1 | TRBV19 | CASSPTVNTEAFF
TRBJ2-6 | TRBV4-3 | CASSQDLQSGANVLTF
TRBJ2-1 | TRBV7-9 | CASSSNGLAGSSYNEQFF
TRBJ2-1 | TRBV5-1 | CASGPSGSNEQFF
TRBJ2-7 | TRBV15 | CATSSTGEGTYEQYF
TRBJ1-3 | TRBV6-5 | CARGRSGYSGNTIYF
TRBJ2-1 | TRBV28 | CASRKLAGSNEQFF
TRBJ1-5 | TRBV4-1 | CASSQDTGYGQPQHF
TRBJ2-3 | TRBV7-9 | CASSSKGGQGGTDTQYF